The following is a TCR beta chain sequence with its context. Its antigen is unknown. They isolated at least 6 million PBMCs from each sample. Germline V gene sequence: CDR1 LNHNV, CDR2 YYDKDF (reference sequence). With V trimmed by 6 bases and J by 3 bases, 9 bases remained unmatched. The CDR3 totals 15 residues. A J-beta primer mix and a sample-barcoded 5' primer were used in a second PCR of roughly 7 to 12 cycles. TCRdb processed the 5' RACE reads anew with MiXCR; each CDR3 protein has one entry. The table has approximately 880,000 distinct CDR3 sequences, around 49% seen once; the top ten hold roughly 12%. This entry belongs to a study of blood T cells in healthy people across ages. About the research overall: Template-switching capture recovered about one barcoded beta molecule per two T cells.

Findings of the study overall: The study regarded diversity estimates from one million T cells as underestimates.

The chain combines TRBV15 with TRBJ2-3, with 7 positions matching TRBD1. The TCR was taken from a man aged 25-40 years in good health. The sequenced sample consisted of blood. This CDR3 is CATSSDRATTDTQYF. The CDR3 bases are TGTGCCACCAGTTCCGACAGGGCGACTACAGATACGCAGTATTTT.